The 4 T cell receptor beta chains below come from one sample, sequenced in a study of blood T cell repertoires in COVID-19. TCRdb's copy holds only in-frame clones and misses some; the assay was immunoSEQ multiplex PCR. The sample comprises some 110,000 clones, 82% of which are singletons, and 4% to 5.5% rests with the top ten. The sample comprised peripheral blood. The receptors here all came from a woman aged 65 to 85 with acute or convalescent COVID-19.

The V and J genes are TRBV30 and TRBJ1-2, with D hard to call. Trimming stripped 4 bases from V and 8 bases from J, with 11 bases between. Germline CDR1 reads GTSNPN; CDR2 reads SVGIG (reference sequence). The CDR3 is 11 residues long. CDR3 nucleotides: TGTGCCTGGACCGGGTTTGAGGGCTACACCTTC. Its translation: CAWTGFEGYTF. The whole variable domain, remainder taken from reference TRBV30 and TRBJ1-2, is SQTIHQWPATLVQPVGSPLSLECTVEGTSNPNLYWYRQAAGRGLQLLFYSVGIGQISSEVPQNLSASRPQDRQFILSSKKLLLSDSGFYLCAWTGFEGYTFGSGTRLTVV.

The chain couples TRBV7-2 to TRBJ1-4; a weak D match, TRBD1 (5 bases). Germline V CDR1 and CDR2: SGHTA, FQGNSA. With 5 bases removed from V and 3 bases from J, the gap between germline ends came to 13 bases. CDR3 length: 15 amino acids. CDR3: CASSQIRTSNEKLFF. DNA for the CDR3: TGTGCCAGCAGCCAGATCAGGACATCTAATGAAAAACTGTTTTTT.

This clone was picked up one time. The CDR3 DNA reads TGTGCCAGCAGATCGACAGGGGGCGCAGTCTACGAGCAGTACTTC. Translating it yields CASRSTGGAVYEQYF. The chain joins TRBV5-4 to TRBJ2-7; TRBD1 matches 10 bases. CDR1 and CDR2 from the germline V gene are SGHNT and YYREEE (reference sequence). Trimming cost V 5 bases and J 3 bases; bases outside gene matches: 8. The CDR3 covers 15 residues. Full variable domain (remainder filled in from reference TRBV5-4 and TRBJ2-7): ETGVTQSPTHLIKTRGQQVTLRCSSQSGHNTVSWYQQALGQGPQFIFQYYREEENGRGNFPPRFSGLQFPNYSSELNVNALELDDSALYLCASRSTGGAVYEQYFGPGTRLTVT.

The rearrangement links TRBV29-1 to TRBJ2-3; D is unresolved. Trimming took 7 bases from V and 2 from J, leaving 13 bases between them. The CDR3 spans 13 residues. The germline V gene has CDR1 SQVTM and CDR2 ANQGSEA. This chain's CDR3 is CSALSYPTDTQYF. In DNA, the CDR3 is TGCAGCGCCTTATCGTATCCCACAGATACGCAGTATTTT.